The source of this T cell receptor beta chain is a study of cytomegalovirus exposure and HLA in healthy donors. Study-level points and caveats: Fewer N-insertions (relative to the roughly 660-donor mean) were reportedly seen in an Asian-associated ancestry cluster in a later analysis. CMV serostatus stood as the only immune exposure information on hand. In a later analysis, common viral pathogens appeared linked to several of the most significant clusters.

This PCR relied on a set of 60 Vbeta primers and 13 Jbeta primers. In the source study's methods: Later work found 65 million to 85 million unique TCR beta chains, with roughly 11 million shared. The repertoire was sequenced with immunoSEQ multiplex PCR; TCRdb's copy has only in-frame clones and lacks some. V and J calls plus clone size are reproduced from that table; the DNA served to infer D and trimming. The table lists under 200,000 clones, 68% of them singletons. On this clone: The antigen is undetermined.

The TCR comes from a man between 45 and 60 years old in good health and CMV-seronegative. Sequencing input: PBMCs.

CDR3 region: CASSSVVNPRDTTEAFF. CDR3 sequence (DNA): TGTGCCAGCAGTTCGGTGGTAAATCCCAGGGATACCACTGAAGCTTTCTTT. The chain links TRBV5-4 to TRBJ1-1; D is possibly TRBD1 (5 bases). Trimming shortened V by 5 bases and J by 4 bases, and 24 bases separated the two germline ends. Germline values: CDR1 SGHNT, CDR2 YYREEE (reference sequence). The length of the CDR3 is 17 residues.